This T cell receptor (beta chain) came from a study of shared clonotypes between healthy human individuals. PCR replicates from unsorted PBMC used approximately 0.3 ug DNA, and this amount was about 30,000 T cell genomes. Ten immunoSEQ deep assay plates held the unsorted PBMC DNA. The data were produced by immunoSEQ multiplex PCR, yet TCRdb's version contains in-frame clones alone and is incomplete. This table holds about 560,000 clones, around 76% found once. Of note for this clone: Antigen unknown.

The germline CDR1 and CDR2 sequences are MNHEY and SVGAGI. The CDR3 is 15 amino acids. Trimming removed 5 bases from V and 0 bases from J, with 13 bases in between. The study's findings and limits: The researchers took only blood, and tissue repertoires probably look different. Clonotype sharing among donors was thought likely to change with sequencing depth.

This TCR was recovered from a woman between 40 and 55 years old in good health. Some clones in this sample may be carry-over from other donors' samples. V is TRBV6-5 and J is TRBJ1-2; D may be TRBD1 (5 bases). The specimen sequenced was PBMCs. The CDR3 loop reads CASSGGEKPNYGYTF. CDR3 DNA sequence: TGTGCCAGCAGTGGGGGAGAAAAACCTAACTATGGCTACACCTTC.